These 18 T cell receptor beta chains originate from one sample sequenced in a study of regulatory and conventional T cells in RAG deficiency. The sorted conventional CD4+ T cells were CD25-low and CD127-high, with genomic DNA sequenced. Sequenced by immunoSEQ multiplex PCR; TCRdb stores in-frame clones only, minus some. The sample consists of 20,000 to 25,000 clones, around 96% of them appearing once. These data were also filed under a second study, of regulatory T cells. As that study records: The primer mix had 52 TRBV and 13 TRBJ primers.

The sample consisted of CD25- CD4+ T cells sorted from blood. These receptor sequences come from a human donor in good health.

The chain is built from TRBV7-9 and TRBJ2-3; 12 bases match TRBD2. The V and J ends lost 3 bases and 2 bases, in that order; junction bases with no gene match: 6. From germline, CDR1 is SEHNR and CDR2 FQNEAQ (reference sequence). This CDR3 contains 17 residues. The CDR3 bases are TGTGCCAGCAGCTTCCTGACTAGCGGGGGCCTCACAGATACGCAGTATTTT. Amino acid sequence: CASSFLTSGGLTDTQYF.

The CDR3 is CASSLGASNEKLFF. The CDR3 region has the DNA TGTGCCAGCAGCTTAGGGGCTTCTAATGAAAAACTGTTTTTT. V usage is TRBV5-4 and J usage is TRBJ1-4, with D possibly being TRBD1 (5 bases). Germline loops: CDR1 SGHNT, CDR2 YYREEE (reference sequence). The CDR3 is 14 residues long. Trimming removed 2 bases at V and 3 bases at J, with 8 bases between.

Only one count was recorded for this clone. J is TRBJ2-2 and V is TRBV6-5, with 9 nucleotides matching TRBD1. V was clipped by 6 bases and J by 6 bases; unmatched bases: 8. The CDR3 totals 15 residues. Germline V lookup: CDR1 MNHEY, CDR2 SVGAGI. The CDR3 nucleotides read TGTGCCAGCAGAACGGGACAGGGAACGGCCGGGGAGCTGTTTTTT. Residues: CASRTGQGTAGELFF.

The chain recombines TRBV4-2 with TRBJ1-2; tentatively, D is TRBD1 (6 bases). Germline-derived CDR1 and CDR2 are LGHNA and YNFKEQ. V was trimmed by 6 bases and J by 7 bases, leaving 12 bases between them. The CDR3 loop spans 12 amino acids. The DNA for the CDR3 is TGTGCCAGCAGGAAGGGGGTCGGTGGCTACACCTTC. This gives the protein CASRKGVGGYTF.

This chain links TRBV9 with TRBJ2-2, with 11 positions matching TRBD2. Per the germline V gene, CDR1 is SGDLS and CDR2 is YYNGEE. The CDR3 length is 15 residues. V gave up 3 bases and J gave up 6 bases; unmatched junction bases: 4. This chain's CDR3 is CASSASGGIAGELFF. DNA of the CDR3: TGTGCCAGCAGCGCTAGCGGGGGGATTGCCGGGGAGCTGTTTTTT. Full variable domain (remainder filled in from reference TRBV9 and TRBJ2-2): DSGVTQTPKHLITATGQRVTLRCSPRSGDLSVYWYQQSLDQGLQFLIQYYNGEERAKGNILERFSAQQFPDLHSELNLSSLELGDSALYFCASSASGGIAGELFFGEGSRLTVL.

As DNA, the CDR3 is TGTGCCAGCAAGTTCCTTGCGGAGACCCAGTACTTC. Amino acids: CASKFLAETQYF. This chain uses TRBV5-5 with TRBJ2-5; D is unclear. CDR3 length equals 12 residues. The V gene lost 6 bases and the J gene lost 5 bases, with 11 bases spanning the gap. Germline assignment: CDR1 SGHKS and CDR2 YYEKEE (reference sequence).

The DNA of the CDR3 is TGTGCCAGCAGTTACTCCGGACTAGCGGGGGGGCCTGGGCAGTTCTTC. The encoded protein is CASSYSGLAGGPGQFF. The gene calls are TRBV6-5 and TRBJ2-1, with 15 bases that match TRBD2. This CDR3 has 16 residues. V lost 0 bases, J lost 12 bases, and 6 bases stayed unmatched. Germline V gives CDR1 MNHEY, CDR2 SVGAGI.

The J gene is TRBJ2-1, the V gene TRBV5-1, with 11 bases that match TRBD2. Unmatched junction bases numbered 9, after V lost 4 bases and J lost 6 bases. CDR3 length equals 16 residues. Germline assignment: CDR1 SGHRS and CDR2 YFSETQ. CDR3 amino acids: CASSGGFSGGANEQFF. In nucleotides, the CDR3 is TGCGCCAGCAGCGGGGGATTTAGCGGGGGGGCCAATGAGCAGTTCTTC.

The chain has TRBV5-1 and TRBJ1-6; D may be TRBD1 (6 bases). The CDR3 totals 14 residues. V was shortened by 8 bases and J by 13 bases, with 22 bases between the two germline ends. Germline V gene data show CDR1 as SGHRS and CDR2 as YFSETQ. The CDR3 DNA reads TGCGCCAGTAAGGTAGAGGCTGCGACAGGCCCCCTCCACTTT. This codes for CASKVEAATGPLHF.

The chain is built from TRBV6-5 and TRBJ1-2, with 8 bases matching TRBD1. This CDR3 is 15 amino acids long. Germline CDR1 reads MNHEY; CDR2 reads SVGAGI. Unmatched junction bases numbered 4, after V lost 0 bases and J lost 4 bases. CDR3 loop: CASSYSGTGSYGYTF. The CDR3 bases are TGTGCCAGCAGTTACTCCGGGACAGGAAGCTATGGCTACACCTTC.

V and J are TRBV4-2 and TRBJ1-1; 8 bases agree with TRBD1. V shed 5 bases, J shed 4 bases, and the junction held 6 bases outside the gene matches. The V gene's germline CDR1 is LGHNA and CDR2 YNFKEQ. The CDR3 spans 14 residues. The CDR3 sequence is CASSSRTGRTEAFF. CDR3 coding DNA: TGTGCCAGCAGCTCCCGGACAGGGCGCACTGAAGCTTTCTTT.

The chain combines TRBV19 with TRBJ1-6; 8 bases map to TRBD1. V lost 2 bases to trimming and J lost 7 bases; unmatched junction nucleotides: 19. CDR1 LNHDA and CDR2 SQIVND come from the germline V gene (reference sequence). The CDR3 is 20 amino acids. CDR3 region: CASSISLVGGQAAGNSPLHF. The DNA of the CDR3 is TGTGCCAGTAGTATATCGTTAGTAGGGGGACAGGCCGCTGGGAATTCACCCCTCCACTTT.

The chain couples TRBV19 to TRBJ1-5; 8 positions agree with TRBD1. Per the germline V gene, CDR1 is LNHDA and CDR2 is SQIVND (reference sequence). The trim removed 2 bases at V and 6 bases at J, leaving 6 bases unmatched. This CDR3 is 15 amino acids long. CDR3 DNA sequence: TGTGCCAGTAGTATATTTGGGACAGGAGCTCAGCCCCAGCATTTT. Translation gives CASSIFGTGAQPQHF.

The V gene is TRBV14, the J gene TRBJ2-6; tentative D call: TRBD2 (5 bases). The germline V gene has CDR1 SGHDN and CDR2 FVKESK. The CDR3 runs 17 residues. V shed 0 bases and J shed 2 bases, with 11 bases lying between them. CDR3 nucleotide sequence: TGTGCCAGCAGCCAAGAGACGGGAACAGCTGGGGCCAACGTCCTGACTTTC. Amino acid sequence: CASSQETGTAGANVLTF.

This sequence joins TRBV7-8 and TRBJ1-5; TRBD1 agrees at 9 bases. V was clipped by 0 bases and J by 6 bases; unmatched bases: 3. Germline assignment: CDR1 SGHVS and CDR2 FQNEAQ. The CDR3 loop spans 15 amino acids. CDR3 nucleotide sequence: TGTGCCAGCAGCTTAGCGGGACAGGGAGGTCAGCCCCAGCATTTT. Residues: CASSLAGQGGQPQHF.

The chain has TRBV6-5 and TRBJ2-1; D may be TRBD2 (6 bases). Per the germline V gene, CDR1 is MNHEY and CDR2 is SVGAGI. V lost 4 bases and J lost 6, with 10 bases in between. CDR3 length: 13 amino acids. The chain's CDR3 is CASSSAGSNEQFF. The CDR3 nucleotides read TGTGCCAGCAGTTCTGCGGGAAGCAATGAGCAGTTCTTC.

The chain is built from TRBV5-6 and TRBJ1-5, with TRBD1 matching 8 bases. The CDR3 is 15 residues long. V lost 0 bases to trimming and J lost 5 bases; unmatched junction nucleotides: 4. CDR1 is SGHDT, CDR2 YYEEEE, per germline. CDR3 amino acids: CASSLAGGKDQPQHF. CDR3 nucleotide sequence: TGTGCCAGCAGCTTGGCAGGGGGCAAGGATCAGCCCCAGCATTTT.

This clone showed up just once. This chain uses TRBV6-5 with TRBJ1-3, with 8 bases fitting TRBD1. J was trimmed by 2 bases and V by 5 bases; bases with no gene match: 5. CDR3 size: 15 residues. CDR1 and CDR2 (germline): MNHEY, SVGAGI. CDR3 sequence: CASSRSTGAGNTIYF. DNA for the CDR3: TGTGCCAGCAGTAGGTCGACAGGGGCTGGAAACACCATATATTTT.